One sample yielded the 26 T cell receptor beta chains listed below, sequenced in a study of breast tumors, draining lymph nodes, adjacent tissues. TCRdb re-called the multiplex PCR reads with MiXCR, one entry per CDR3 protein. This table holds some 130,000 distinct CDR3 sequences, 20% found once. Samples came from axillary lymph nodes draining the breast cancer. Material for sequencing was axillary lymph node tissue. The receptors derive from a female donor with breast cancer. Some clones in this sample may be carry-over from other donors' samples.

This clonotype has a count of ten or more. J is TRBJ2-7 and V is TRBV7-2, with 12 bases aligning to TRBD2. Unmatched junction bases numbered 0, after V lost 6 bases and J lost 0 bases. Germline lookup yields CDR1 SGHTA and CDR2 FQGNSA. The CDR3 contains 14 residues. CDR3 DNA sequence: TGTGCCAGCAGGACTAGCGGGGGCTCCTACGAGCAGTACTTC. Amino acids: CASRTSGGSYEQYF.

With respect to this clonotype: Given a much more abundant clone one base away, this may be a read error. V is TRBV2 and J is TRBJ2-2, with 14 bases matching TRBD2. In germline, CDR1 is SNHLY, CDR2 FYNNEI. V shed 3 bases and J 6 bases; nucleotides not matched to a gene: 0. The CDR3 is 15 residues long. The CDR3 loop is CASSETSGGAGELFF. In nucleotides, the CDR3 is TGTGCCAGCAGTGAGACTAGCGGGGGGGCCGGGGAGCTGTTTTTT.

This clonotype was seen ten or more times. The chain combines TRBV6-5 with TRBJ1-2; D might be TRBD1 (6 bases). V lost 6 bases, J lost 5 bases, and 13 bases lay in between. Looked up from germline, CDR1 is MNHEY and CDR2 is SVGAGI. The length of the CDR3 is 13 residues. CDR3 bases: TGTGCCAGCAGCAAAAACAGGGCTTATGGCTACACCTTC. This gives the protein CASSKNRAYGYTF.

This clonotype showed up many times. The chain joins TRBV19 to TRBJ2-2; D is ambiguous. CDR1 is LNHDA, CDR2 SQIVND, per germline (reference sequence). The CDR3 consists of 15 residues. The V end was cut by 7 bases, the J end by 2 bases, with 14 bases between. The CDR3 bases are TGTGCCAGTACTCGGACCGATTTAAACACCGGGGAGCTGTTTTTT. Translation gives CASTRTDLNTGELFF.

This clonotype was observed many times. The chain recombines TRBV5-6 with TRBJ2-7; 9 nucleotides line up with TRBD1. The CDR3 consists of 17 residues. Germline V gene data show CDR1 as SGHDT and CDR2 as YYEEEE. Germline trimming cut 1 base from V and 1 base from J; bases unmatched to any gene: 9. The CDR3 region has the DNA TGTGCCAGCAGCTTGACTAAGCGGGACAGGGCATCCTACGAGCAGTACTTC. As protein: CASSLTKRDRASYEQYF.

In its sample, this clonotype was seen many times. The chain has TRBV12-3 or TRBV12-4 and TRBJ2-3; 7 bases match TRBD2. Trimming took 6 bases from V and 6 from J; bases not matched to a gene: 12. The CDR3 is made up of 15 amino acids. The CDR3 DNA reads TGTGCCAGCAGCTCCACTAGAGGGAGGGAGGATACGCAGTATTTT. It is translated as CASSSTRGREDTQYF.

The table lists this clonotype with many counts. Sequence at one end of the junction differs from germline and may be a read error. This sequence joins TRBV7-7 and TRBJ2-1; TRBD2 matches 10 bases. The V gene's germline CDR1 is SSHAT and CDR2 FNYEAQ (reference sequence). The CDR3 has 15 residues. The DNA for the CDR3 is TGTGCTAGCAGCTTAGCCCTAGCGGGGGTTATTGAGCAGTTCTTC. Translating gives CASSLALAGVIEQFF.

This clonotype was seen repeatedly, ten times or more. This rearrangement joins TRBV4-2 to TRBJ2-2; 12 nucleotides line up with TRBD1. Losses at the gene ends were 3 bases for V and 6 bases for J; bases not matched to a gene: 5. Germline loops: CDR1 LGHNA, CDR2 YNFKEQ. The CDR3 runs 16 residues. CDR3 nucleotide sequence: TGTGCCAGCAGCCAGGGACAGGGGGCGTTATCCGGGGAGCTGTTTTTT. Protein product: CASSQGQGALSGELFF.

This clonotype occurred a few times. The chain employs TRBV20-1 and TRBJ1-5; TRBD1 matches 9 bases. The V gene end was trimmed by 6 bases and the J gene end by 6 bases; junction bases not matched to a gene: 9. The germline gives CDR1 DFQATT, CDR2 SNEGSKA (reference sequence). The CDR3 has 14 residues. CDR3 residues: CSAYPRDRVQPQHF. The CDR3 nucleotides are TGCAGTGCCTATCCCCGGGACAGGGTTCAGCCCCAGCATTTT.

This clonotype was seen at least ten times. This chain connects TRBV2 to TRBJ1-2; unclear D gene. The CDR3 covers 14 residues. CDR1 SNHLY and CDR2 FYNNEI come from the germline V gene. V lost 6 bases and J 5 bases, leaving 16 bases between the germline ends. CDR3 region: CASRERLTDYGYTF. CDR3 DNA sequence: TGTGCCAGCAGAGAGCGATTAACAGATTATGGCTACACCTTC.

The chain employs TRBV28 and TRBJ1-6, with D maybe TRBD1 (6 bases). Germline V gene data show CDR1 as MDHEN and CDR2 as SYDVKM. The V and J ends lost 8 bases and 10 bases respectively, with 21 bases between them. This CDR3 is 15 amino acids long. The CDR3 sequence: CASSRGHGVGSPLHF. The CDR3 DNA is TGTGCCAGCTCCCGGGGACACGGGGTTGGGTCACCCCTCCACTTT.

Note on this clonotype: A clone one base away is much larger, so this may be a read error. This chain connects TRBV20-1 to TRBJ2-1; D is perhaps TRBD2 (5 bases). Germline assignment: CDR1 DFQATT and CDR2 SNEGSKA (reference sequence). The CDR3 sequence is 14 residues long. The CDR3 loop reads CGASPLRAYNEQFF. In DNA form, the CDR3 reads TGCGGTGCTAGCCCCCTAAGGGCCTACAATGAGCAGTTCTTC.

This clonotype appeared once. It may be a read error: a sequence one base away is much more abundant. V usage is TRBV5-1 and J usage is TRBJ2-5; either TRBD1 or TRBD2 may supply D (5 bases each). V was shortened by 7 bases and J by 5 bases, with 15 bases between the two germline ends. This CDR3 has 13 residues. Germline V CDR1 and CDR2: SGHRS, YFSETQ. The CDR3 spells CASGTNPRETQYF. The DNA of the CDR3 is TGCGCCAGCGGGACCAACCCCCGGGAGACCCAGTACTTC.

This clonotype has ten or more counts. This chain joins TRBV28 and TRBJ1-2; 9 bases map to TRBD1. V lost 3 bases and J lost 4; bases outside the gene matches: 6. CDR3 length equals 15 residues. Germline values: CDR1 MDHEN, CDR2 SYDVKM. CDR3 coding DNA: TGTGCCAGCAGTTTGGGGGACAGGGCCCCCTATGGCTACACCTTC. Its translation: CASSLGDRAPYGYTF.

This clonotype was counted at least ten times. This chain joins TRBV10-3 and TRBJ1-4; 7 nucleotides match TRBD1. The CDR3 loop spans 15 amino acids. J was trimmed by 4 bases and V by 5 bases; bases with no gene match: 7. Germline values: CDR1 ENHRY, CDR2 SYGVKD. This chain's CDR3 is CAISTRQGDNEKLFF. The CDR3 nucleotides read TGTGCCATCAGTACCCGTCAGGGGGATAATGAAAAACTGTTTTTT.

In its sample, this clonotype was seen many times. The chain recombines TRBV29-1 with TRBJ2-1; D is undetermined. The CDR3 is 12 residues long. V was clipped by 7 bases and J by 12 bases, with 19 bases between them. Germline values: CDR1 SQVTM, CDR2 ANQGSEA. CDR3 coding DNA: TGCAGCGCCGTCGACACCACCTTCCCGCAGTTCTTC. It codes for CSAVDTTFPQFF.

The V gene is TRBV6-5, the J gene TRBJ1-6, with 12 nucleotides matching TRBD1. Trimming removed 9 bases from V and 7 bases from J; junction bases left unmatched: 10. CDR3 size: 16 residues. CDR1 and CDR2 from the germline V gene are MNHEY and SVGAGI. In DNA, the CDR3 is TGTGCCAGAAGAGGGGACAGGGGGCGCGTGAATTCACCCCTCCACTTT. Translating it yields CARRGDRGRVNSPLHF.

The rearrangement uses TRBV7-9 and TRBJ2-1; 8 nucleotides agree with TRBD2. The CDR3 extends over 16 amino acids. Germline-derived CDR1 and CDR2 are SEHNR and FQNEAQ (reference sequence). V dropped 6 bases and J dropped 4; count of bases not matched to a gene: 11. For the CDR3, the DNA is TGTGCCAGCAGTCTCGGTAGCGGGACTACTTACAATGAGCAGTTCTTC. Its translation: CASSLGSGTTYNEQFF.

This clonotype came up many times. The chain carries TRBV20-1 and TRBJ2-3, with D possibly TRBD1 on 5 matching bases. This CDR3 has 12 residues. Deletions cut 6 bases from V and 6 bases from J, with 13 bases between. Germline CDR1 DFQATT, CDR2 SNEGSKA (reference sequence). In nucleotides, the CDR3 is TGCAGTGCCAAGTGGGGCGCGGATACGCAGTATTTT. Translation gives CSAKWGADTQYF.

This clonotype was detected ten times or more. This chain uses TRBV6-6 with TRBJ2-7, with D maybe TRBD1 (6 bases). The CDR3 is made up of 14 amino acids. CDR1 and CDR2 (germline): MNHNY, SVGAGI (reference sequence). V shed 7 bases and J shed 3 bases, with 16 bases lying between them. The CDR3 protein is CASNSRDNLYEQYF. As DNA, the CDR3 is TGTGCCAGCAATTCACGGGACAACCTCTACGAGCAGTACTTC.

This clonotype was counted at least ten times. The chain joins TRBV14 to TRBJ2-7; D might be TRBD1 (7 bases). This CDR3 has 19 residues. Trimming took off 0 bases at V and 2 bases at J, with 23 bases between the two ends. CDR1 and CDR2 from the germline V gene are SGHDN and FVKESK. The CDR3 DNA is TGTGCCAGCAGCCAAGATCGGGTAATAACAGGGGAGGACCCCTACGAGCAGTACTTC. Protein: CASSQDRVITGEDPYEQYF.

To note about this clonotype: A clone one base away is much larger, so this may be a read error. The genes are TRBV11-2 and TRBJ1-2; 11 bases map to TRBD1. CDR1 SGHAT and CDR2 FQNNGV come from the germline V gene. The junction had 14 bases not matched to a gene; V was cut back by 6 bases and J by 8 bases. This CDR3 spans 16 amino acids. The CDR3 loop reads CASSMGPGQGGSGYTF. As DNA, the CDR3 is TGTGCCAGCAGTATGGGCCCGGGACAGGGGGGTTCGGGCTACACCTTC.

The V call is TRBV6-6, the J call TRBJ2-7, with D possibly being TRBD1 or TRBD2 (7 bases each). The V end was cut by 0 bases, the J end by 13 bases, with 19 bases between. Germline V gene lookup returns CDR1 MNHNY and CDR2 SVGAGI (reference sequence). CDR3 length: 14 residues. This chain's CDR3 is CASSYSAGGGHHYF. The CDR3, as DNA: TGTGCCAGCAGTTACTCGGCAGGGGGGGGACATCACTACTTC.

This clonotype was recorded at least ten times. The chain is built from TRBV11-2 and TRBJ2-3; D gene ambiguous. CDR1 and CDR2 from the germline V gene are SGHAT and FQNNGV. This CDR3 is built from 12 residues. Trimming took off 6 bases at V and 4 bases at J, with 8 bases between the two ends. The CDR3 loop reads CASRDSPDTQYF. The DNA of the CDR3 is TGTGCCAGCAGAGACTCACCAGATACGCAGTATTTT.

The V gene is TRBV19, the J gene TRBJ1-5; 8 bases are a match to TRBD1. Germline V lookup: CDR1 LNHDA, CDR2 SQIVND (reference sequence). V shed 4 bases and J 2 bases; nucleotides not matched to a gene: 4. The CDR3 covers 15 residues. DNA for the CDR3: TGTGCCAGTAGTAGGGCGACAGGGGGCAATCAGCCCCAGCATTTT. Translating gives CASSRATGGNQPQHF.

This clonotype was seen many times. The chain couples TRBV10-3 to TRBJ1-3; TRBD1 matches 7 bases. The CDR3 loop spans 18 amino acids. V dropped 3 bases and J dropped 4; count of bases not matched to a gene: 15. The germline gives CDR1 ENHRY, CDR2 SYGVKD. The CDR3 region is CAISDSTYWNRGGNTIYF. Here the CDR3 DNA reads TGTGCCATCAGTGACTCTACGTATTGGAACAGGGGAGGAAACACCATATATTTT.